These T cell receptor beta chains were read from a single sample in a study of blood T cell repertoires in COVID-19. Produced via immunoSEQ multiplex PCR; TCRdb's table is partial and in-frame only. The sample has roughly 450,000 clones; 90% are singletons. Sequencing used PBMCs or T cells enriched from blood (not recorded which). These receptors originate from a young man who had recovered from COVID-19. Both conserved end residues are part of each CDR3. A D gene is named only where the DNA matches it firmly. Clone size, where shown, is once, few, many, or a class for clones that have expanded.

J	size	D	V	DNA	CDR3
TRBJ1-1	-	-	TRBV27	TGTGCCAGCAGTAATATATCTGAAGCTTTCTTT	CASSNISEAFF
TRBJ1-1	-	-	TRBV12-3/TRBV12-4	TGTGCCAGCAGTTTAGATCGAGACAGGTCTTTCTTT	CASSLDRDRSFF
TRBJ1-2	-	-	TRBV5-4	TGTGCCAGCAGCTTGGCGGCAGGGGCGAACCAACCCTATGGCTACACCTTC	CASSLAAGANQPYGYTF
TRBJ1-1	-	-	TRBV11-3	TGTGCCAGCAGCCCAGGACAGTTGCAGGCTTTCTTT	CASSPGQLQAFF
TRBJ2-2	-	-	TRBV7-9	TGTGCCAGCAGCTCAGGGATCACCGGGGAGCTGTTTTTT	CASSSGITGELFF
TRBJ2-1	once	-	TRBV7-3	TGTGCCAGCAGTCTAGTCGGAGGGGAGCAGTTCTTC	CASSLVGGEQFF
TRBJ2-7	-	TRBD2	TRBV3-1/TRBV3-2	TGTGCCAGCAGCCTCCTAGCGGGAGGGGACGAGCAGTACTTC	CASSLLAGGDEQYF
TRBJ1-1	-	-	TRBV11-3	TGTGCCAGCAGCTTAGGCCGCGCGAGTCCGAATGCTTTCTTT	CASSLGRASPNAFF
TRBJ1-4	-	TRBD1	TRBV13	TGTGCCAGCAGCTTCAACAGGGGTGTGGGGGAAAAACTGTTTTTT	CASSFNRGVGEKLFF
TRBJ1-4	-	TRBD1	TRBV19	TGTGCCAGTAGTATAGACCGAACCGGGACAGTTAATGAAAAACTGTTTTTT	CASSIDRTGTVNEKLFF
TRBJ1-5	-	TRBD1	TRBV5-6	TGTGCCAGCAGCTCATGGGGACAGGGGGTGAATAGCAATCAGCCCCAGCATTTT	CASSSWGQGVNSNQPQHF
TRBJ1-5	-	-	TRBV30	TGTGCCTGGAGTGTACTTTCAGGAGGTAGTCAGCCCCAGCATTTT	CAWSVLSGGSQPQHF
TRBJ1-2	-	-	TRBV7-9	TGTGCCAGCAGCTTAGTAGGGGTTGGCTACACCTTC	CASSLVGVGYTF
TRBJ2-4	-	-	TRBV18	TGTGCCAGCTCACCACCGGCACAGGGAAGAAACATTCAGTACTTC	CASSPPAQGRNIQYF
TRBJ2-1	once	TRBD1	TRBV5-1	TGCGCCAGCAGCTTGACGGTACGAGGCAGGGGGCTAAATGAGCAGTTCTTC	CASSLTVRGRGLNEQFF
TRBJ2-3	-	TRBD2	TRBV5-1	TGCGCCAGCAGCCCGTTAGCGGGCGGCACAGATACGCAGTATTTT	CASSPLAGGTDTQYF
TRBJ1-2	-	-	TRBV6-5	TGTGCCAGCAGCGACAGTAAAACTAACTATGGCTACACCTTC	CASSDSKTNYGYTF
TRBJ2-1	-	TRBD1	TRBV7-8	TGTGCCAGCAGCTACGACAGGGGTTACAATGAGCAGTTCTTC	CASSYDRGYNEQFF
TRBJ2-5	-	TRBD1	TRBV28	TGTGCCAGCAGACCTTTTAAGGGGGCAGGGGTAAAAGAGACCCAGTACTTC	CASRPFKGAGVKETQYF
TRBJ1-2	-	-	TRBV28	TGTGCCAGCAGTTTAGGGCAGGGCGTCTATGGCTACACCTTC	CASSLGQGVYGYTF
TRBJ1-3	-	TRBD1	TRBV28	TGTGCCAGCAGTTCCGGGACAGGGGGTTCGGGAAACACCATATATTTT	CASSSGTGGSGNTIYF
TRBJ1-5	-	-	TRBV4-1	TGCGCCAGCAGCCAAGATTTTCGGGTGGATAGCAATCAGCCCCAGCATTTT	CASSQDFRVDSNQPQHF
TRBJ1-6	-	-	TRBV10-3	TGTGCCATCAGTGAGCCGGACTTTCCCCTCCACTTT	CAISEPDFPLHF
TRBJ2-1	few	TRBD2	TRBV12-5	TGTGCTAGTGGTTTGGTTAGCGGGGGGGAGCAGTTCTTC	CASGLVSGGEQFF